The rows below give T cell receptor beta chains drawn from one sample of a study of shared clonotypes between healthy human individuals. Produced via immunoSEQ multiplex PCR; TCRdb's table is partial and in-frame only. Of 1.6 million or so clones in the sample, about 98.5% were seen once. The sequenced sample consisted of naive CD4+ T cells sorted from blood. These receptors were taken from a man aged 25 to 40 in good health. The CDR3 runs from the conserved cysteine through the conserved F or W.

cdr3_aa: CASSYGTSGAETQYF; v_call: TRBV5-5
cdr3_aa: CASSLGDRGLKKLFF; v_call: TRBV5-1
cdr3_aa: CASSTVPDDNEQFF; v_call: TRBV7-9
cdr3_aa: CASSIHITSGQGDTQYF; v_call: TRBV19
cdr3_aa: CAWSKGLAGVQTQYF; v_call: TRBV30
cdr3_aa: CASSIRVGPGLGEQYF; v_call: TRBV13
cdr3_aa: CASNWGAGTDTQYF; v_call: TRBV25-1
cdr3_aa: CASCREVNTEAFF; v_call: TRBV5-4
cdr3_aa: CASSTPGQGIPGPNTGELFF; v_call: TRBV28
cdr3_aa: CASSGGMGIENEQYF; v_call: TRBV7-9
cdr3_aa: CSHTYSYNEQFF; v_call: TRBV29-1
cdr3_aa: CASSFILGSDTQYF; v_call: TRBV7-6
cdr3_aa: CASRGGSTDTQYF; v_call: TRBV6-4
cdr3_aa: CATNPPGTEYGYTF; v_call: TRBV25-1
cdr3_aa: CASSLFKRDDTQYF; v_call: TRBV5-1
cdr3_aa: CASSVGTGAGQFF; v_call: TRBV9
cdr3_aa: CASSESGTLGYTF; v_call: TRBV2
cdr3_aa: CASSLVDSRGDQYF; v_call: TRBV28
cdr3_aa: CASSLGGAGELFF; v_call: TRBV5-1
cdr3_aa: CASSLGTGGGQPQHF; v_call: TRBV7-9
cdr3_aa: CASSLGQGTGGYTF; v_call: TRBV7-2
cdr3_aa: CASSPINGRGNTIYF; v_call: TRBV28
cdr3_aa: CASSLRKTGGHTGELFF; v_call: TRBV7-3
cdr3_aa: CASSPGAPSRSNTGELFF; v_call: TRBV18
cdr3_aa: CARSLETGMRYEQYF; v_call: TRBV5-3
cdr3_aa: CASTPGRTVGLYF; v_call: TRBV7-6
cdr3_aa: CASSQDLAGQYNEQFF; v_call: TRBV4-1
cdr3_aa: CASSPGQGPGQFF; v_call: TRBV7-9
cdr3_aa: CASSDITDTQYF; v_call: TRBV10-1
cdr3_aa: CASSFPAPSGTSYEQYF; v_call: TRBV5-6
cdr3_aa: CASSLTRGYEQYF; v_call: TRBV11-1
cdr3_aa: CASSPQSAGGGTDTQYF; v_call: TRBV5-4
cdr3_aa: CASSFLDRRRETQYF; v_call: TRBV7-9
cdr3_aa: CASSGTGDSYGYTF; v_call: TRBV6-6
cdr3_aa: CASSLRVGQGLNTEAFF; v_call: TRBV28
cdr3_aa: CASTPGGQNTEAFF; v_call: TRBV28
cdr3_aa: CASSPVRGGYGYTF; v_call: TRBV7-9
cdr3_aa: CSVGRQGSYNEQFF; v_call: TRBV29-1
cdr3_aa: CASSTSGRAYNEQFF; v_call: TRBV27
cdr3_aa: CASSATWGSYGYTF; v_call: TRBV6-1